One T cell receptor (beta chain) is described in this entry. Study processing details: Amplification of reference gene primers was used by the study to estimate nucleated cell counts. The protocol was immunoSEQ multiplex PCR, while the TCRdb copy is restricted to in-frame clones and leaves out a portion. V, J and clone size were drawn from that table, and D and trimming were deduced from the DNA. The sample holds tens of thousands of clones; approximately 80% are singletons and the top ten take more than 15%. These data originate in a study of blood T cell repertoires in COVID-19. Study information: Acute-phase and convalescent COVID-19 samples originated in the United States, Italy and Spain. PBMCs, B-cell-depleted T cells, or T cells were the source of the cDNA or gDNA that made up the material.

The clonotype comes from a woman aged 55-75 years with acute or convalescent COVID-19. Sequenced: peripheral blood.

CDR3 nucleotide sequence: TGTGCCTCGAGAAGGAGGGGGCCCGCCACAGATACGCAGTATTTT. Its translation is CASRRRGPATDTQYF. The V call is TRBV30, the J call TRBJ2-3, with D possibly matching TRBD1 (7 bases). The V end lost 7 bases, the J end lost 2 bases, and 19 bases lay between the germline ends. The germline V gene encodes CDR1 GTSNPN and CDR2 SVGIG (reference sequence). This CDR3 has 15 residues.